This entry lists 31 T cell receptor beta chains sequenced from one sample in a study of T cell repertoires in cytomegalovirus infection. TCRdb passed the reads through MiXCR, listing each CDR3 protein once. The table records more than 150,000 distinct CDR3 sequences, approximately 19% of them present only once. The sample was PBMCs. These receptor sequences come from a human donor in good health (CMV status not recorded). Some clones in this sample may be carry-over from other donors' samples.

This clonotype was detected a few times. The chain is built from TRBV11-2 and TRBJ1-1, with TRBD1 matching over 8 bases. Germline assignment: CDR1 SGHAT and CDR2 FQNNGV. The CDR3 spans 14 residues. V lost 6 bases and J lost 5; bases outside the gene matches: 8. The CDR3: CASRMAGGRTEAFF. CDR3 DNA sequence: TGTGCCAGCAGAATGGCAGGGGGCCGGACTGAAGCTTTCTTT.

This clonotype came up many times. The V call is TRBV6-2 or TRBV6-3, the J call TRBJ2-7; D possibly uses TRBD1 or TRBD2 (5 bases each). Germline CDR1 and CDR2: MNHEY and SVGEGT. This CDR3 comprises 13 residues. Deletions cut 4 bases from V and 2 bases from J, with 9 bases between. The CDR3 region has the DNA TGTGCCAGCAGTTGGGACGAAACCTACGAGCAGTACTTC. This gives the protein CASSWDETYEQYF.

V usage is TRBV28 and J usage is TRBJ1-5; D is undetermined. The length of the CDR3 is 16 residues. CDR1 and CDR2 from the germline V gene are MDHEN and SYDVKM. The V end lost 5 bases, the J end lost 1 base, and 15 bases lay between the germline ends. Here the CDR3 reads CASSPYRAPSNQPQHF. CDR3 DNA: TGTGCCAGCAGTCCATACCGGGCACCGAGCAATCAGCCCCAGCATTTT. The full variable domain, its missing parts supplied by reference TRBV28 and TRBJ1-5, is DVKVTQSSRYLVKRTGEKVFLECVQDMDHENMFWYRQDPGLGLRLIYFSYDVKMKEKGDIPEGYSVSREKKERFSLILESASTNQTSMYLCASSPYRAPSNQPQHFGDGTRLSIL.

The CDR3 DNA sequence: TGCGCCAGCAGCTTAGAACAGGGGTTGTACGAGCAGTACTTC. Its translation is CASSLEQGLYEQYF. The chain combines TRBV5-1 with TRBJ2-7, with 7 bases lining up with TRBD1. This CDR3 spans 14 amino acids. From germline, CDR1 is SGHRS and CDR2 YFSETQ. Trimming removed 2 bases from V and 4 bases from J; junction bases left unmatched: 6.

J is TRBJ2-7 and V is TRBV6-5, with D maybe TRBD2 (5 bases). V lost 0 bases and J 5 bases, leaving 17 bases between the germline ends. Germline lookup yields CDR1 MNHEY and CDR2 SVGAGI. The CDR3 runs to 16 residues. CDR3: CASSYSIGGTEDEQYF. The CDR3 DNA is TGTGCCAGCAGTTACTCGATCGGAGGAACGGAAGACGAGCAGTACTTC.

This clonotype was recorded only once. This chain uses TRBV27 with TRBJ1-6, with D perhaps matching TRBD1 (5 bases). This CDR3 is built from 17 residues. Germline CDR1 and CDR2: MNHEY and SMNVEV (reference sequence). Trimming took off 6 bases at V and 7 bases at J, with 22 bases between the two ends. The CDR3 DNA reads TGTGCCAGCAGGGCTGGGGCGTCCGCCTTTTCAAATTCACCCCTCCACTTT. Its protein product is CASRAGASAFSNSPLHF.

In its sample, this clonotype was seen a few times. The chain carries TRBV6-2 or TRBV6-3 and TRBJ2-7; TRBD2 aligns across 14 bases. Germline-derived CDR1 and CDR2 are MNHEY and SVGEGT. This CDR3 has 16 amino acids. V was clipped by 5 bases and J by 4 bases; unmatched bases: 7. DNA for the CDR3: TGTGCCAGCAGTCCCTCGACTAGCGGGAGGGTTTACGAGCAGTACTTC. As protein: CASSPSTSGRVYEQYF.

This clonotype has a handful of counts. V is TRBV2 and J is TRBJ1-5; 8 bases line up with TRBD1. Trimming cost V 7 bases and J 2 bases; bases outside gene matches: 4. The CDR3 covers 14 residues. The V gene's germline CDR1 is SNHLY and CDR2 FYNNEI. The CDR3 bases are TGTGCCAGCAAGCAGGGGGCAGGCAATCAGCCCCAGCATTTT. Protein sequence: CASKQGAGNQPQHF.

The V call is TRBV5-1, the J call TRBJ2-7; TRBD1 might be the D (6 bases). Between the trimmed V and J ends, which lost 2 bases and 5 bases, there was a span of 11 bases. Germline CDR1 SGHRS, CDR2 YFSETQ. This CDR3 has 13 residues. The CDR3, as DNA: TGCGCCAGCAGCTTAGGGACATTCGACGAGCAGTACTTC. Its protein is CASSLGTFDEQYF.

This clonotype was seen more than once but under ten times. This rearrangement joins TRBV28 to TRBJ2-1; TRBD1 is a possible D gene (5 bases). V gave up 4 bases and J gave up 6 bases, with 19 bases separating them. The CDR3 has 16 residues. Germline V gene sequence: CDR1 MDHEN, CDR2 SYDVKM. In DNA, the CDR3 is TGTGCCAGCAGTTCGGGTCAGGGCCGCTGGGGCAATGAGCAGTTCTTC. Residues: CASSSGQGRWGNEQFF.

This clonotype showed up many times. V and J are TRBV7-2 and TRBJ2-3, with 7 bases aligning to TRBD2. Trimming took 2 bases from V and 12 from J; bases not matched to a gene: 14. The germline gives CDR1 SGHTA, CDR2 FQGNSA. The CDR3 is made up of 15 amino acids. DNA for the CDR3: TGTGCCAGCAGCTTATCTATCGGGAGCGGGACGCCCCAGTATTTT. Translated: CASSLSIGSGTPQYF. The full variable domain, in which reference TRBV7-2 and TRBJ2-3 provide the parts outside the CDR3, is GAGVSQSPSNKVTEKGKDVELRCDPISGHTALYWYRQSLGQGLEFLIYFQGNSAPDKSGLPSDRFSAERTGGSVSTLTIQRTQQEDSAVYLCASSLSIGSGTPQYFGPGTRLTVL.

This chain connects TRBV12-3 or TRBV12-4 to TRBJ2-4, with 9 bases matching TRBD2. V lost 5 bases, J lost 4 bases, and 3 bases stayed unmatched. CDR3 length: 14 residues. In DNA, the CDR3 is TGTGCCAGCAGTCAGACTAGCGGAAAAAACATTCAGTACTTC. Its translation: CASSQTSGKNIQYF.

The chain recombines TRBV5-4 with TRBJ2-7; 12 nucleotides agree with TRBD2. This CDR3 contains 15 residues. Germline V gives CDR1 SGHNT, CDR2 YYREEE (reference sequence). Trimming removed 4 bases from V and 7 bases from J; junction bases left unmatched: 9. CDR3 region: CASSRTSGRTKEQYF. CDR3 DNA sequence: TGTGCCAGCAGCCGTACTAGCGGGAGGACTAAGGAGCAGTACTTC. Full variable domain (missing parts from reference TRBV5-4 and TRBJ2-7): ETGVTQSPTHLIKTRGQQVTLRCSSQSGHNTVSWYQQALGQGPQFIFQYYREEENGRGNFPPRFSGLQFPNYSSELNVNALELDDSALYLCASSRTSGRTKEQYFGPGTRLTVT.

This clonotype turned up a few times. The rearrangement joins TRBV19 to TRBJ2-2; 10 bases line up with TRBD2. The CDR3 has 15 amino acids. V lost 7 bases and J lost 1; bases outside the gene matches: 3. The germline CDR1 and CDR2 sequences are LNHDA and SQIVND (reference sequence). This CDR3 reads CASIGTSENTGELFF. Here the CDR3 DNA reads TGTGCCAGTATAGGGACTAGCGAGAACACCGGGGAGCTGTTTTTT.

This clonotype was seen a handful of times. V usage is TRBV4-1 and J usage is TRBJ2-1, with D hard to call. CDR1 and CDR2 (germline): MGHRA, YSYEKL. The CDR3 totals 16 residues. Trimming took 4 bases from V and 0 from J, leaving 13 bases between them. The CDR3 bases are TGCGCCAGCAGCCTTAGGAGCCAGAGCTCCTACAATGAGCAGTTCTTC. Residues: CASSLRSQSSYNEQFF.

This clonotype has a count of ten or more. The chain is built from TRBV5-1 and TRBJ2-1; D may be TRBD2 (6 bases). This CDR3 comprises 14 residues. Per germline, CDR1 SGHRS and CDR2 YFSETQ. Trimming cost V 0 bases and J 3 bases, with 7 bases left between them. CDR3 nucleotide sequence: TGCGCCAGCAGCTTGGAGACTAGCTACAATGAGCAGTTCTTC. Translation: CASSLETSYNEQFF.

The CDR3 DNA sequence: TGTGCCAGCAGTTTCGGCCTAGCGAACAATGAGCAGTTCTTC. This codes for CASSFGLANNEQFF. The chain couples TRBV28 to TRBJ2-1; D may be TRBD2 (6 bases). The CDR3 length is 14 residues. CDR1 and CDR2 (germline): MDHEN, SYDVKM. V was pared by 3 bases and J by 5 bases, with 11 bases between.

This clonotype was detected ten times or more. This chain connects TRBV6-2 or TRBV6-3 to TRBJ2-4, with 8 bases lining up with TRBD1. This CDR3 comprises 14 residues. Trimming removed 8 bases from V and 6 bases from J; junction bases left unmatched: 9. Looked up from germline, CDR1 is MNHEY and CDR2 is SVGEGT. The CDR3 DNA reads TGTGCCAGCCATCGACAGGGGCGAGGAAACATTCAGTACTTC. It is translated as CASHRQGRGNIQYF.

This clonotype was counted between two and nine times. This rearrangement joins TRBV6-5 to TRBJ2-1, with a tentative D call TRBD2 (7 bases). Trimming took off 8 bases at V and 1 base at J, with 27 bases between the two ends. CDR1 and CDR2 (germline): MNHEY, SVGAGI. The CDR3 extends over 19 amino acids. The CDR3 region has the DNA TGTGCCAGCCGTGCGGGGGCAGTGCGGCTAGCGGATTCCTACAATGAGCAGTTCTTC. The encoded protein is CASRAGAVRLADSYNEQFF.

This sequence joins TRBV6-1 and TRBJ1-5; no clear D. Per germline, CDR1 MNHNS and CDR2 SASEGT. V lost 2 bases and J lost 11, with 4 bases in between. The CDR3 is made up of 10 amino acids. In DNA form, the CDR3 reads TGTGCCAGCAGTGAAAATACCCAGCATTTT. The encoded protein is CASSENTQHF.

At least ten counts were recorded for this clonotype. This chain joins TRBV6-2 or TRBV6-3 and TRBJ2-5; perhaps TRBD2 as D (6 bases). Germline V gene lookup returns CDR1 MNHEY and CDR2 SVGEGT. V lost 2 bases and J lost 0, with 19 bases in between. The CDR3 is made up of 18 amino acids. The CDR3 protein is CASSYPAAGTTYQETQYF. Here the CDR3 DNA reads TGTGCCAGCAGTTACCCCGCCGCGGGAACGACGTACCAAGAGACCCAGTACTTC.

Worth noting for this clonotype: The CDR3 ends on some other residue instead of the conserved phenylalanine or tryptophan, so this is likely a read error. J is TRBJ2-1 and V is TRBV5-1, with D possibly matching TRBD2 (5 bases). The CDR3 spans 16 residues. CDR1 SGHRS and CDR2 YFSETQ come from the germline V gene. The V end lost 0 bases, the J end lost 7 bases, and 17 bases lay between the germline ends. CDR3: CASSLAPRDRSNEQFY. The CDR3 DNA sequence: TGCGCCAGCAGCTTGGCCCCGAGGGATAGGTCTAATGAGCAGTTCTAC.

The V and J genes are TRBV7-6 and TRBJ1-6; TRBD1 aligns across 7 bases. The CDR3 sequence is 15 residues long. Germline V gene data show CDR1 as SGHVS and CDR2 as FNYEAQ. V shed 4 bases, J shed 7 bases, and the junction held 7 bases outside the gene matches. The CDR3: CASSSQDRLNSPLHF. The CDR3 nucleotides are TGTGCCAGCAGCTCTCAGGACAGGTTAAATTCACCCCTCCACTTT. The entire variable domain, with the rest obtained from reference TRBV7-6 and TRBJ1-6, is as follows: GAGVSQSPRYKVTKRGQDVALRCDPISGHVSLYWYRQALGQGPEFLTYFNYEAQQDKSGLPNDRFSAERPEGSISTLTIQRTEQRDSAMYRCASSSQDRLNSPLHFGNGTRLTVT.

CDR3 nucleotides: TGTGCCAGCAGCCCTCCCGGGAGAATGATCGAGCAGTACTTC. Its protein is CASSPPGRMIEQYF. The rearrangement uses TRBV12-3 or TRBV12-4 and TRBJ2-7; D might be TRBD2 (6 bases). The CDR3 sequence is 14 residues long. Trimming pared 6 bases from V and 6 bases from J, leaving 18 bases between.

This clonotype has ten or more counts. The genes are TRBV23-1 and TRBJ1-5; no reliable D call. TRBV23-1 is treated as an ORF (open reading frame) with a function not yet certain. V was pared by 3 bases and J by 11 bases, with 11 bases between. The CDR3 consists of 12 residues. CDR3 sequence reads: CASSHSYGTQHF. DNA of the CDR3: TGCGCCAGCAGTCACTCGTATGGGACCCAGCATTTT.

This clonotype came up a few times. CDR3 sequence (DNA): TGCAGTGCTAGAGGCGGGAGGATATCCTACAATGAGCAGTTCTTC. Translation: CSARGGRISYNEQFF. The rearrangement uses TRBV20-1 and TRBJ2-1; 8 bases fit TRBD2. The germline gives CDR1 DFQATT, CDR2 SNEGSKA (reference sequence). The V and J ends lost 1 base and 1 base, in that order; junction bases with no gene match: 3. The CDR3 runs to 15 residues.

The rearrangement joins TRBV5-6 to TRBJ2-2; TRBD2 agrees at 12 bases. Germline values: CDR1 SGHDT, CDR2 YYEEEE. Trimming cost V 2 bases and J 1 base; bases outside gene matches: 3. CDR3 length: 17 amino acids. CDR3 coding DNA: TGTGCCAGCAGCTTCCAGACTAGCGGGAGGAACACCGGGGAGCTGTTTTTT. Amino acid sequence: CASSFQTSGRNTGELFF.

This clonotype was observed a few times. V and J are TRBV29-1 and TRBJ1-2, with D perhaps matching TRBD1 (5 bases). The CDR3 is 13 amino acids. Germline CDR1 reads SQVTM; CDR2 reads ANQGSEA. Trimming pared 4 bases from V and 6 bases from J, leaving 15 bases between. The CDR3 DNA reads TGCAGCGTTGGGTTCGGGGGAAGGCATGGCTACACCTTC. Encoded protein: CSVGFGGRHGYTF.

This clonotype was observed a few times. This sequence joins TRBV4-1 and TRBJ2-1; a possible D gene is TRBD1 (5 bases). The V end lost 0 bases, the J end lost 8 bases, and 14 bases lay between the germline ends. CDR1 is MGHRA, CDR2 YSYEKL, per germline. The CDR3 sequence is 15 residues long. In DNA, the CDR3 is TGCGCCAGCAGCCAAGAATGGCAGGGTTTCGATGAGCAGTTCTTC. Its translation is CASSQEWQGFDEQFF.

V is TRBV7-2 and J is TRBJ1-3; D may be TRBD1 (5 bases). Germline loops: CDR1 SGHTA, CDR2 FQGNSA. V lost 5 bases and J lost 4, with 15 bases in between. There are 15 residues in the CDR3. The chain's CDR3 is CASSPRAGSGNTIYF. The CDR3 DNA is TGTGCCAGCAGCCCCAGGGCGGGGAGCGGAAACACCATATATTTT.

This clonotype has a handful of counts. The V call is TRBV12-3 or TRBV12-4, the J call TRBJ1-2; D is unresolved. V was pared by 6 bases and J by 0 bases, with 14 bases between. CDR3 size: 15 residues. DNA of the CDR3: TGTGCCAGCAGCCCCCGGAGAATGACTAACTATGGCTACACCTTC. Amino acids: CASSPRRMTNYGYTF.